Listed below are T cell receptor beta chains from one sample, sequenced in a study of control samples from healthy donors and cancer patients. Data came from immunoSEQ multiplex PCR; TCRdb stores just in-frame clones and leaves some out. The sample lists under 15,000 clones; approximately 93% were seen once. Material for sequencing was PBMCs. The receptors were sampled from a man older than 75 with lung cancer. Each CDR3 is given with its conserved first and last residue. A D gene is named only where the DNA matches it firmly. Part of the rows lack a size; the others show once, few, many or a class for expanded clones.

v_call	cdr3_length	d_call	j_call	clone_size	cdr3_nt	cdr3_aa
TRBV6-1	12	-	TRBJ1-1	once	TGTGCCAGCAGTGACACCCTCACTGAAGCTTTCTTT	CASSDTLTEAFF
TRBV5-1	17	TRBD2	TRBJ2-7	-	TGCGCCAGCAGCTCGATAGCGGGGGGCCCCGGCTCCTACGAGCAGTACTTC	CASSSIAGGPGSYEQYF
TRBV28	16	-	TRBJ1-1	-	TGTGCCAGCAGATCCCGGGGAAATATGAGGGACACTGAAGCTTTCTTT	CASRSRGNMRDTEAFF
TRBV5-1	13	-	TRBJ1-2	-	TGCGCCAGCAGCTTGTCAGCTAACTATGGCTACACCTTC	CASSLSANYGYTF
TRBV19	15	TRBD1	TRBJ1-2	-	TGTGCCAGTAGTAAAAGACAGGGTCAAGAATATGGCTACACCTTC	CASSKRQGQEYGYTF
TRBV18	14	TRBD1	TRBJ2-7	-	TGTGCCAGCTCACCCGGACAGGGGCACTACGAGCAGTACTTC	CASSPGQGHYEQYF
TRBV7-8	13	-	TRBJ2-5	-	TGTGCCAGCAGCTTCGCTAGCCAAGAGACCCAGTACTTC	CASSFASQETQYF
TRBV7-9	12	-	TRBJ1-2	-	TGTGCCAGCAGCTTAGGTCCGGATGGCTACACCTTC	CASSLGPDGYTF
TRBV5-4	15	TRBD2	TRBJ2-7	-	TGTGCCAGCAGCTTCCCTAGCGGGGACGCCTACGAGCAGTACTTC	CASSFPSGDAYEQYF
TRBV5-1	15	-	TRBJ1-1	-	TGCGCCAGCAGCTTGGTCTCGAGTCTACCCACTGAAGCTTTCTTT	CASSLVSSLPTEAFF
TRBV25-1	16	TRBD1	TRBJ1-1	-	TGTGCCAGCAGTGCAAAGGGGACAGGGGCGAACACTGAAGCTTTCTTT	CASSAKGTGANTEAFF
TRBV7-2	14	-	TRBJ1-5	-	TGTGCCAGCAGCTTACAGGGGAGCAATCAGCCCCAGCATTTT	CASSLQGSNQPQHF
TRBV6-5	15	-	TRBJ1-4	once	TGTGCCAGCAGTTACGAGGGGGCAACTAATGAAAAACTGTTTTTT	CASSYEGATNEKLFF
TRBV20-1	14	TRBD2	TRBJ2-1	-	TGCAGTGCTAGTAGGCGGGGGGCGAAGAATGAGCAGTTCTTC	CSASRRGAKNEQFF
TRBV18	15	-	TRBJ1-1	-	TGTGCCAGCTCACCACCTTATACCAGAAGAGGAGAGGCTTTCTTT	CASSPPYTRRGEAFF
TRBV4-2	13	-	TRBJ1-5	-	TGTGCCAGCAGCCAAGATAACAATCAGCCCCAGCATTTT	CASSQDNNQPQHF
TRBV7-2	14	TRBD1	TRBJ2-1	once	TGTGCCAGCAGCTTAGCGACAGGGCCCAGTGAGCAGTTCTTC	CASSLATGPSEQFF
TRBV3-1/TRBV3-2	14	-	TRBJ1-2	-	TGTGCCAGCAGCCAAGCTGACGGCGGTGGGGGCTACACCTTC	CASSQADGGGGYTF
TRBV28	14	-	TRBJ1-2	-	TGTGCCACCTGCCGGTCGATCGGGAACTATGGCTACACCTTC	CATCRSIGNYGYTF
TRBV9	16	-	TRBJ2-5	once	TGTGCCAGCAGCGTAGGAGGCATCGACGGTGGGGAGACCCAGTACTTC	CASSVGGIDGGETQYF
TRBV19	15	TRBD1	TRBJ2-5	-	TGTGCCAGTAGTGAGGGACAGGGCCACCAAGAGACCCAGTACTTC	CASSEGQGHQETQYF
TRBV15	14	-	TRBJ2-1	-	TGTGCCACCAGCTGGGTCGACAGCTACAATGAGCAGTTCTTC	CATSWVDSYNEQFF
TRBV27	16	TRBD1	TRBJ1-1	-	TGTGCCAGCAGTTTATCGGTGACAGGGTCCCGCACTGAAGCTTTCTTT	CASSLSVTGSRTEAFF
TRBV15	14	-	TRBJ2-5	-	TGTGCCACCAGCAGAGATGGGATTGCGGGGACCCAGTACTTC	CATSRDGIAGTQYF
TRBV5-4	15	-	TRBJ2-2	-	TGTGCCAGCAGCTTGGGACAACCGAACACCGGGGAGCTGTTTTTT	CASSLGQPNTGELFF
TRBV6-2/TRBV6-3	12	-	TRBJ1-5	-	TGTGCCAGCAGTCCCAGGAATCAGCCCCAGCATTTT	CASSPRNQPQHF
TRBV21-1	15	-	TRBJ2-3	-	TGTGCCAGCAGCCGGGGGAAGAGTGGCACAGATACGCAGTATTTT	CASSRGKSGTDTQYF
TRBV5-1	15	-	TRBJ2-5	-	TGCGCCAGCAGCGTCTCCCCGGGGGCCCATGAGACCCAGTACTTC	CASSVSPGAHETQYF
TRBV12-3/TRBV12-4	13	-	TRBJ1-1	-	TGTGCCAGCAGTTTAAGCAGGAACACTGAAGCTTTCTTT	CASSLSRNTEAFF
TRBV10-3	13	-	TRBJ1-1	-	TGTGCCATCAGTGAGAGGGGGGGCACTGAAGCTTTCTTT	CAISERGGTEAFF
TRBV5-1	14	-	TRBJ1-1	-	TGCGCCAGCAGCTCTGGACAGATGAACACTGAAGCTTTCTTT	CASSSGQMNTEAFF
TRBV5-6	16	-	TRBJ1-3	-	TGTGCCAGCAGCTTGGGTAAACGGAACAGGGGAAACACCATATATTTT	CASSLGKRNRGNTIYF
TRBV7-2	15	TRBD2	TRBJ2-1	-	TGTGCCAGCAGCTTTATAGCGGGGGGGCTGAATGAGCAGTTCTTC	CASSFIAGGLNEQFF
TRBV7-3	14	-	TRBJ2-2	-	TGTGCCAGCAGCTGGCTGGGCGTCACCGGGGAGCTGTTTTTT	CASSWLGVTGELFF
TRBV11-2	13	-	TRBJ1-5	-	TGTGCCAGCAGCTTTTCACAGGGTAAGTCCCAGCATTTT	CASSFSQGKSQHF
TRBV4-3	16	-	TRBJ1-1	-	TGCGCCAGCAGCCAAGATCTAAGGCAAGGCTTCCCCTGGGCTTTCTTT	CASSQDLRQGFPWAFF
TRBV7-7	15	TRBD1	TRBJ2-5	-	TGTGCCAGCAGCCCACAGACAGGGGGCCAAGAGACCCAGTACTTC	CASSPQTGGQETQYF
TRBV6-2/TRBV6-3	16	TRBD1	TRBJ1-4	once	TGTGCCAGCAGTTACGAGACAGGGGGGACTAATGAAAAACTGTTTTTT	CASSYETGGTNEKLFF
TRBV29-1	12	-	TRBJ2-3	-	TGCAGCGGTGGACGGGGCTCGGATACGCAGTATTTT	CSGGRGSDTQYF
TRBV18	13	TRBD1	TRBJ2-1	-	TGTGCCAGCTCACTCGGGACAGGGGATGAGCAGTTCTTC	CASSLGTGDEQFF
TRBV6-6	14	-	TRBJ1-1	-	TGTGCCAGCAGTCACGGACTTTCCCCCATTGAAGCTTTCTTT	CASSHGLSPIEAFF
TRBV2	15	TRBD2	TRBJ2-2	-	TGTGCCAGCACAGCAGCGGGGGCCTACACCGGGGAGCTGTTTTTT	CASTAAGAYTGELFF
TRBV4-3	18	-	TRBJ1-3	-	TGCGCCAGCAGCCAAGCCGTCCGGGGGATGAGCACTGGAAACACCATATATTTT	CASSQAVRGMSTGNTIYF